This T cell receptor (beta chain) emerged from a study of blood T cell repertoires in COVID-19. Study-wide background: PBMCs, B-cell-depleted T cells, or T cells were the source of the cDNA or gDNA that made up the material.

Under the authors' procedure: Reference gene primers were amplified, and this amplification served to estimate nucleated cell counts. Generated by immunoSEQ multiplex PCR, the TCRdb table keeps only in-frame clones and is missing some. D and trimming come from the DNA, and the V and J calls and clone size come from that table. The profile shows some 15,000 clones, roughly 79% of them singletons. Germline CDR1 is SEHNR and CDR2 is FQNEAQ (reference sequence). V was pared by 1 base and J by 8 bases, with 14 bases between. The CDR3 covers 15 residues. The sequence was collected from a man aged 60 to 75 with acute or convalescent COVID-19. This chain joins TRBV7-9 and TRBJ1-4; perhaps TRBD1 as D (6 bases). The sequencing sample was made of peripheral blood. This CDR3 is CASSLGLGAREKLFF. In DNA, the CDR3 is TGTGCCAGCAGCTTAGGCCTGGGGGCGCGAGAAAAACTGTTTTTT. The full variable domain, in which reference TRBV7-9 and TRBJ1-4 provide the parts outside the CDR3, is DTGVSQNPRHKITKRGQNVTFRCDPISEHNRLYWYRQTLGQGPEFLTYFQNEAQLEKSRLLSDRFSAERPKGSFSTLEIQRTEQGDSAMYLCASSLGLGAREKLFFGSGTQLSVL.